One and the same sample provided the 21 T cell receptor beta chains below, sequenced in a study of early T cells in non-severe SARS-CoV-2 infection (dated by TCRdb to about 2021). Library prep was done by 5' RACE. Sequencing used a NextSeq 500. TCRdb applied fastp at Q25 and MiXCR to the public reads, then kept only in-frame beta chains. Each entry is one CDR3 protein sequence, shown with its most common DNA and genes. For this sample there are some 62,000 distinct CDR3 sequences; 7.5% to 10% appear just once. The ten largest clonotypes hold 1.2% of the sample. Sequencing was carried out using whole blood. The receptors stem from an adult who was a healthcare worker with PCR-confirmed SARS-CoV-2 infection or an uninfected control (not recorded which).

This clonotype was counted at least ten times. The V call is TRBV5-4, the J call TRBJ2-5; the D is unclear. Germline V gene sequence: CDR1 SGHNT, CDR2 YYREEE (reference sequence). The V gene lost 1 base and the J gene lost 1 base, with 2 bases spanning the gap. The CDR3 is 12 amino acids. The CDR3 bases are TGTGCCAGCAGCTTGTTCCAAGAGACCCAGTACTTC. The encoded protein is CASSLFQETQYF.

The count of this clonotype is one. This sequence joins TRBV4-1 and TRBJ2-3, with unresolved D. V was cut by 1 base and J by 1 base, with 9 bases left in between. Germline loops: CDR1 MGHRA, CDR2 YSYEKL. This CDR3 has 15 amino acids. The CDR3 DNA sequence: TGCGCCAGCAGCCAAGTCGGGCAGGGCACAGATACGCAGTATTTT. Translating it yields CASSQVGQGTDTQYF.

This clonotype was counted at least ten times. The chain links TRBV7-9 to TRBJ2-1; a possible D gene is TRBD2 (5 bases). Germline V gives CDR1 SEHNR, CDR2 FQNEAQ (reference sequence). The CDR3 loop spans 16 amino acids. Between the trimmed V and J ends, which lost 0 bases and 5 bases, there was a span of 14 bases. CDR3 in DNA: TGTGCCAGCAGCTTAGCGCCGAGCGGACCTAACAATGAGCAGTTCTTC. Amino acid sequence: CASSLAPSGPNNEQFF.

In this sample, this clonotype turned up many times. The chain is built from TRBV12-3 or TRBV12-4 and TRBJ1-5; D not resolved. Trimming left V 6 bases short and J 1 base short, with 31 bases between. CDR3 length: 21 amino acids. This CDR3 reads CASSFGSPSGRGWVSNQPQHF. For the CDR3, the DNA is TGTGCCAGCAGCTTCGGTTCCCCTTCCGGACGGGGATGGGTAAGCAATCAGCCCCAGCATTTT.

This clonotype was picked up many times. The chain carries TRBV5-5 and TRBJ1-3; D possibly corresponds to TRBD1 (5 bases). Germline V gene data show CDR1 as SGHKS and CDR2 as YYEKEE (reference sequence). The V end was cut by 3 bases, the J end by 3 bases, with 13 bases between. This CDR3 region has 15 residues. The CDR3 sequence is CASSSRGGSGNTIYF. The CDR3 nucleotides read TGTGCCAGCAGCTCCCGTGGGGGAAGTGGAAACACCATATATTTT. Based on the CDR3 plus reference TRBV5-5 and TRBJ1-3, the full variable domain is DAGVTQSPTHLIKTRGQQVTLRCSPISGHKSVSWYQQVLGQGPQFIFQYYEKEERGRGNFPDRFSARQFPNYSSELNVNALLLGDSALYLCASSSRGGSGNTIYFGEGSWLTVV.

This clonotype was seen only a few times. The V gene is TRBV6-5, the J gene TRBJ1-1; the D gene is possibly TRBD1 (6 bases). Trimming removed 4 bases from V and 4 bases from J, with 19 bases in between. CDR3 length equals 16 residues. Per the germline V gene, CDR1 is MNHEY and CDR2 is SVGAGI. The CDR3 loop is CASSSLGAGGLTEAFF. In DNA form, the CDR3 reads TGTGCCAGCAGTTCACTGGGGGCAGGAGGTCTCACTGAAGCTTTCTTT.

The sample holds a few counts of this clonotype. The chain links TRBV28 to TRBJ1-2, with TRBD1 matching over 8 bases. CDR1 MDHEN and CDR2 SYDVKM come from the germline V gene. The CDR3 is made up of 16 amino acids. V lost 10 bases and J lost 4; bases outside the gene matches: 17. The CDR3: CATEWSQAGGSYGYTF. CDR3 DNA: TGTGCCACCGAATGGTCCCAGGCAGGGGGCTCCTATGGCTACACCTTC.

This clonotype has a handful of counts. CDR3 region: CASGLVPVETQYF. The CDR3 DNA is TGTGCTAGTGGTTTGGTACCGGTAGAGACCCAGTACTTC. This chain links TRBV12-5 with TRBJ2-5, with D unresolved. The CDR3 is made up of 13 amino acids. Germline CDR1 is LGHNT and CDR2 is FRNRAP. Deletions cut 0 bases from V and 4 bases from J, with 6 bases between.

The rearrangement uses TRBV7-9 and TRBJ1-1; D not resolved. CDR1 is SEHNR, CDR2 FQNEAQ, per germline (reference sequence). The germline V and J ends were trimmed by 6 bases and 1 base, with 6 bases remaining between them. The CDR3 has 12 amino acids. CDR3 in DNA: TGTGCCAGCAGACCACGGAACACTGAAGCTTTCTTT. This gives the protein CASRPRNTEAFF.

This clonotype came up a few times. V usage is TRBV6-5 and J usage is TRBJ1-2; 11 nucleotides agree with TRBD1. Germline V gene lookup returns CDR1 MNHEY and CDR2 SVGAGI. V dropped 6 bases and J dropped 8; count of bases not matched to a gene: 5. This CDR3 has 13 residues. The chain's CDR3 is CASSKDRGLGYTF. The CDR3 DNA reads TGTGCCAGCAGCAAGGACAGGGGGCTCGGCTACACCTTC.

This clonotype showed up many times. The chain joins TRBV7-7 to TRBJ1-1; D ambiguous. Germline CDR1 is SSHAT and CDR2 is FNYEAQ (reference sequence). V gave up 3 bases and J gave up 1 base, with 6 bases separating them. The CDR3 length is 13 residues. CDR3: CASSFAENTEAFF. The CDR3 DNA follows: TGTGCCAGCAGCTTTGCGGAGAACACTGAAGCTTTCTTT.

This clonotype was picked up many times. The chain carries TRBV12-3 or TRBV12-4 and TRBJ2-5, with D perhaps matching TRBD2 (5 bases). This CDR3 comprises 10 residues. The V end was cut by 8 bases, the J end by 5 bases, with 6 bases between. DNA of the CDR3: TGTGCCAGCGGAGGTGAGACCCAGTACTTC. It is translated as CASGGETQYF.

This clonotype was detected ten times or more. This rearrangement joins TRBV14 to TRBJ1-1; D unclear. Trimming stripped 1 base from V and 1 base from J, with 4 bases between. The CDR3 has 13 amino acids. Germline assignment: CDR1 SGHDN and CDR2 FVKESK. CDR3 nucleotide sequence: TGTGCCAGCAGCCAAGTAGGGAACACTGAAGCTTTCTTT. As protein: CASSQVGNTEAFF. The entire variable domain, with the rest obtained from reference TRBV14 and TRBJ1-1, is as follows: EAGVTQFPSHSVIEKGQTVTLRCDPISGHDNLYWYRRVMGKEIKFLLHFVKESKQDESGMPNNRFLAERTGGTYSTLKVQPAELEDSGVYFCASSQVGNTEAFFGQGTRLTVV.

Ten or more counts support this clonotype. The CDR3 spells CASNSGTAPYEQYV. CDR3 coding DNA: TGCGCCAGCAACTCCGGGACAGCGCCCTACGAGCAGTACGTC. V gene TRBV5-1 combines with J gene TRBJ2-7; 7 nucleotides agree with TRBD1. Germline values: CDR1 SGHRS, CDR2 YFSETQ. The CDR3 spans 14 residues. The V and J ends lost 6 bases and 2 bases, in that order; junction bases with no gene match: 8.

This clonotype was seen only a few times. The chain carries TRBV9 and TRBJ2-3, with 13 bases that match TRBD2. The CDR3 spans 17 residues. The germline CDR1 and CDR2 sequences are SGDLS and YYNGEE. V shed 3 bases and J 0 bases; nucleotides not matched to a gene: 4. CDR3 in amino acids: CASSGRTSGGSTDTQYF. Here the CDR3 DNA reads TGTGCCAGCAGCGGGCGGACTAGCGGGGGAAGCACAGATACGCAGTATTTT.

This clonotype was detected only a few times. The J gene is TRBJ2-7, the V gene TRBV2; 7 nucleotides align to TRBD1. The CDR3 covers 13 residues. CDR1 and CDR2 from the germline V gene are SNHLY and FYNNEI. The V segment lost 6 bases and the J segment 5 bases; nucleotides outside the gene matches: 7. CDR3 sequence reads: CASRKTGNHEQYV. The DNA of the CDR3 is TGTGCCAGCAGGAAGACAGGGAACCACGAGCAGTACGTC.

In this sample, this clonotype turned up a few times. The V gene is TRBV5-6, the J gene TRBJ1-1; a possible D gene is TRBD1 (5 bases). The CDR3 covers 16 residues. CDR1 SGHDT and CDR2 YYEEEE come from the germline V gene. Trimming shortened V by 2 bases and J by 0 bases, and 14 bases separated the two germline ends. For the CDR3, the DNA is TGTGCCAGCAGCTTTTGGGGCAGGAGATTGAACACTGAAGCTTTCTTT. Its translation is CASSFWGRRLNTEAFF.

This clonotype was seen many times. The chain is built from TRBV6-5 and TRBJ2-5; TRBD2 aligns across 7 bases. J lost 4 bases, V lost 0 bases, and 8 bases had no gene match. In germline, CDR1 is MNHEY, CDR2 SVGAGI. The CDR3 is made up of 16 amino acids. CDR3 bases: TGTGCCAGCAGTTACTCGATGGGACTACCCCCAGAGACCCAGTACTTC. Translation gives CASSYSMGLPPETQYF.

The CDR3: CSARDRGADNEKLFF. For the CDR3, the DNA is TGCAGTGCTAGAGATAGGGGGGCGGATAATGAAAAACTGTTTTTT. This chain uses TRBV20-1 with TRBJ1-4; D may be TRBD1 (6 bases). Deletions cut 0 bases from V and 4 bases from J, with 12 bases between. The CDR3 length is 15 residues. The germline gives CDR1 DFQATT, CDR2 SNEGSKA (reference sequence).

The gene calls are TRBV7-6 and TRBJ2-2, with D perhaps given as TRBD1 or TRBD2 (6 bases each). CDR3 size: 13 residues. V lost 1 base to trimming and J lost 9 bases, with 9 bases between them. Germline V CDR1 and CDR2: SGHVS, FNYEAQ. In nucleotides, the CDR3 is TGTGCCAGCAGCTTAGTTCGGGGGCGGGAGCTGTTTTTT. Encoded protein: CASSLVRGRELFF.

J is TRBJ2-3 and V is TRBV5-1; 14 bases are shared with TRBD2. CDR1 is SGHRS and CDR2 is YFSETQ in the germline V gene. The CDR3 spans 15 residues. V was clipped by 4 bases and J by 5 bases; unmatched bases: 3. CDR3 loop: CASSPGLAGVDTQYF. In DNA, the CDR3 is TGCGCCAGCAGCCCGGGACTAGCGGGAGTAGATACGCAGTATTTT. Complete variable domain (other parts from reference TRBV5-1 and TRBJ2-3): KAGVTQTPRYLIKTRGQQVTLSCSPISGHRSVSWYQQTPGQGLQFLFEYFSETQRNKGNFPGRFSGRQFSNSRSEMNVSTLELGDSALYLCASSPGLAGVDTQYFGPGTRLTVL.